The T cell receptor beta chain described here comes from a study of blood T cell repertoires in COVID-19. V lost 0 bases and J lost 3; bases outside the gene matches: 13. Germline CDR1 reads SGHNT; CDR2 reads YENEEA. There are 18 residues in the CDR3. Repertoires were generated with immunoSEQ multiplex PCR, while TCRdb's copy carries only in-frame clones and drops some. The sample includes 150,000 or so clones, about three quarters of them seen just once. The table lists this clone with a few counts. Each participant's cohort was designated according to participant-reported clinical history. V usage is TRBV11-3 and J usage is TRBJ2-7; the match to TRBD1 covers 8 bases. What was sequenced was PBMCs or T cells enriched from blood (not recorded which). The TCR sequence derives from a woman in her forties or fifties who had recovered from COVID-19. CDR3 DNA: TGTGCCAGCAGCTTAGATGGGGGGACAGGTATGAAGGACTACGAGCAGTACTTC. Translation gives CASSLDGGTGMKDYEQYF.